This T cell receptor (beta chain) was profiled in a study of cytomegalovirus exposure and HLA in healthy donors. From germline, CDR1 is SGHKS and CDR2 YYEKEE (reference sequence). With 4 bases removed from V and 7 bases from J, the gap between germline ends came to 18 bases. This CDR3 is built from 14 residues. It was with 60 Vbeta and 13 Jbeta primers that the PCR ran. Authors' analysis steps: In a later analysis, of tens of millions of unique beta chains, roughly 10 million appeared in at least two donors. Using immunoSEQ multiplex PCR, the repertoire was profiled, and TCRdb retains in-frame clones only, with some absent. V and J calls and clone size are those listed in that table; D and trimming were worked out from the DNA. The data show roughly 67,000 clones, over 75% seen once. Findings of the study overall: The sole available immune exposure information was CMV serostatus. In an earlier analysis, in fewer than 700 donors, most V segments appeared productive either ~87% or ~30% of the time. As a later analysis showed, a missense DCLRE1C variant was linked to trimming of TCR beta V- and J-genes.

This clone has only a few counts. The antigen is not known. This chain joins TRBV5-5 and TRBJ2-7; weak D call: TRBD2 (6 bases). The source is a man aged 35 to 55 in good health and CMV-seronegative. Sequencing input: PBMCs. CDR3 residues: CASSAVADYREQYF. The CDR3 DNA reads as TGTGCCAGCAGCGCGGTAGCGGACTATAGGGAGCAGTACTTC.